A selection of T cell receptor beta chains follows, all from one sample in a study of T cell changes during pregnancy in multiple sclerosis. Measured with immunoSEQ multiplex PCR; TCRdb has only the in-frame clones, and not every one. This table holds roughly 80,000 clones, 90% to 95% found once. Specimen: peripheral blood, collected before pregnancy. The receptors were gathered from a female donor with multiple sclerosis, enrolled in a pregnancy study. Both conserved end residues are part of each CDR3. Fields, in order: D gene, clone size, J gene, V gene, CDR3 protein, CDR3 DNA. A D gene is named only where the DNA matches it firmly. The size field is filled for only some rows; it gives once, few, many or a size class.

D gene: TRBD2; clone size: NA; J gene: TRBJ2-5; V gene: TRBV29-1; CDR3 protein: CSVAPGLAGSFETQYF; CDR3 DNA: TGCAGCGTCGCACCAGGACTAGCGGGAAGTTTCGAGACCCAGTACTTC
D gene: TRBD2; clone size: NA; J gene: TRBJ2-5; V gene: TRBV18; CDR3 protein: CASSPLGGSSGQETQYF; CDR3 DNA: TGTGCCAGCTCACCACTCGGGGGGAGTAGTGGCCAAGAGACCCAGTACTTC
D gene: TRBD1; clone size: NA; J gene: TRBJ1-1; V gene: TRBV7-9; CDR3 protein: CASSFRTGRHTEAFF; CDR3 DNA: TGTGCCAGCAGCTTCAGGACAGGGCGGCACACTGAAGCTTTCTTT
D gene: NA; clone size: once; J gene: TRBJ2-7; V gene: TRBV30; CDR3 protein: CAWSSLYEQYF; CDR3 DNA: TGTGCCTGGAGTTCCTTATACGAGCAGTACTTC
D gene: TRBD2; clone size: NA; J gene: TRBJ2-5; V gene: TRBV27; CDR3 protein: CASSWGEREGETQYF; CDR3 DNA: TGTGCCAGCAGTTGGGGAGAGCGGGAGGGAGAGACCCAGTACTTC
D gene: TRBD2; clone size: once; J gene: TRBJ2-5; V gene: TRBV9; CDR3 protein: CASSVVGGGSETQYF; CDR3 DNA: TGTGCCAGCAGCGTTGTCGGGGGGGGTTCAGAGACCCAGTACTTC
D gene: NA; clone size: NA; J gene: TRBJ1-3; V gene: TRBV9; CDR3 protein: CASSVDPGTTGNTIYF; CDR3 DNA: TGTGCCAGCAGCGTAGATCCGGGAACGACGGGAAACACCATATATTTT
D gene: TRBD1; clone size: NA; J gene: TRBJ2-2; V gene: TRBV19; CDR3 protein: CASSILQGAGELFF; CDR3 DNA: TGTGCCAGTAGTATCTTACAGGGGGCGGGGGAGCTGTTTTTT
D gene: TRBD2; clone size: NA; J gene: TRBJ2-7; V gene: TRBV5-1; CDR3 protein: CASSLVAGKYEQYF; CDR3 DNA: TGCGCCAGCAGCTTGGTAGCGGGGAAGTACGAGCAGTACTTC
D gene: NA; clone size: NA; J gene: TRBJ2-5; V gene: TRBV14; CDR3 protein: CASSLLEIGKETQYF; CDR3 DNA: TGTGCCAGCAGCCTCCTGGAGATAGGAAAAGAGACCCAGTACTTC
D gene: TRBD1; clone size: NA; J gene: TRBJ1-1; V gene: TRBV4-1; CDR3 protein: CASSPMGQTNTEAFF; CDR3 DNA: TGCGCCAGCAGCCCGATGGGACAGACGAACACTGAAGCTTTCTTT
D gene: TRBD1; clone size: few; J gene: TRBJ2-2; V gene: TRBV28; CDR3 protein: CASRHGTGATGELFF; CDR3 DNA: TGTGCCAGCCGACACGGGACAGGGGCTACCGGGGAGCTGTTTTTT
D gene: TRBD2; clone size: NA; J gene: TRBJ2-5; V gene: TRBV10-3; CDR3 protein: CAISEESGPTSSQTQYF; CDR3 DNA: TGTGCCATCAGTGAGGAGTCGGGACCGACTAGCTCGCAGACCCAGTACTTC
D gene: NA; clone size: NA; J gene: TRBJ2-3; V gene: TRBV9; CDR3 protein: CASSVAQYTDTQYF; CDR3 DNA: TGTGCCAGCAGCGTAGCCCAGTACACAGATACGCAGTATTTT
D gene: NA; clone size: NA; J gene: TRBJ1-1; V gene: TRBV19; CDR3 protein: CASSIEAGPEAFF; CDR3 DNA: TGTGCCAGTAGTATAGAAGCGGGCCCTGAAGCTTTCTTT
D gene: NA; clone size: once; J gene: TRBJ1-2; V gene: TRBV7-8; CDR3 protein: CASSLAIIDSNYGYTF; CDR3 DNA: TGTGCCAGCAGCTTAGCGATAATAGACTCTAACTATGGCTACACCTTC
D gene: NA; clone size: NA; J gene: TRBJ1-4; V gene: TRBV5-8; CDR3 protein: CASTYRTRNEKLFF; CDR3 DNA: TGTGCCAGCACCTACAGGACCCGGAATGAAAAACTGTTTTTT
D gene: TRBD1; clone size: NA; J gene: TRBJ2-5; V gene: TRBV11-1; CDR3 protein: CASSLPGQGTETQYF; CDR3 DNA: TGTGCCAGCAGCTTGCCGGGACAGGGGACGGAGACCCAGTACTTC
D gene: NA; clone size: NA; J gene: TRBJ1-5; V gene: TRBV21-1; CDR3 protein: CASSKVEQGAHPCNQPQHF; CDR3 DNA: TGTGCCAGCAGCAAAGTGGAACAGGGGGCCCACCCCTGCAATCAGCCCCAGCATTTT
D gene: NA; clone size: NA; J gene: TRBJ1-1; V gene: TRBV6-5; CDR3 protein: CASSSLQGGTEAFF; CDR3 DNA: TGTGCCAGCAGTTCCCTACAGGGCGGTACTGAAGCTTTCTTT
D gene: NA; clone size: NA; J gene: TRBJ2-3; V gene: TRBV30; CDR3 protein: CAWSADNPRTDTQYF; CDR3 DNA: TGTGCCTGGAGCGCCGACAACCCCCGCACAGATACGCAGTATTTT
D gene: TRBD1; clone size: NA; J gene: TRBJ2-5; V gene: TRBV15; CDR3 protein: CATSTDRGEMKTQYF; CDR3 DNA: TGTGCCACCAGCACGGACAGGGGTGAGATGAAGACCCAGTACTTC
D gene: TRBD2; clone size: NA; J gene: TRBJ2-1; V gene: TRBV6-1; CDR3 protein: CASSEWGGTNEQFF; CDR3 DNA: TGTGCCAGCAGTGAATGGGGGGGGACCAATGAGCAGTTCTTC
D gene: TRBD2; clone size: once; J gene: TRBJ2-5; V gene: TRBV7-9; CDR3 protein: CASSSPTSGRETQYF; CDR3 DNA: TGTGCCAGCAGCTCGCCCACTAGCGGGAGGGAGACCCAGTACTTC
D gene: TRBD2; clone size: NA; J gene: TRBJ2-7; V gene: TRBV7-2; CDR3 protein: CASSLSASGLGLDF; CDR3 DNA: TGTGCCAGCAGCTTATCGGCTAGCGGTTTGGGTTTGGACTTC
D gene: NA; clone size: NA; J gene: TRBJ2-4; V gene: TRBV5-1; CDR3 protein: CASSATSSPKNIQYF; CDR3 DNA: TGCGCCAGCAGCGCTACTAGCTCTCCCAAAAACATTCAGTACTTC
D gene: NA; clone size: NA; J gene: TRBJ1-2; V gene: TRBV13; CDR3 protein: CASSLGARPGGGYTF; CDR3 DNA: TGTGCCAGCAGCTTAGGGGCCAGGCCTGGGGGCGGCTACACCTTC
D gene: NA; clone size: NA; J gene: TRBJ1-1; V gene: TRBV7-6; CDR3 protein: CASSRGIGNTEAFF; CDR3 DNA: TGTGCCAGCAGTAGAGGCATCGGGAACACTGAAGCTTTCTTT
D gene: NA; clone size: NA; J gene: TRBJ2-3; V gene: TRBV5-6; CDR3 protein: CASSLDRTDTQYF; CDR3 DNA: TGTGCCAGCAGCTTGGACAGGACAGATACGCAGTATTTT
D gene: TRBD1; clone size: NA; J gene: TRBJ1-6; V gene: TRBV7-9; CDR3 protein: CASTTRGQNNSPLHF; CDR3 DNA: TGTGCCAGCACCACACGGGGACAGAATAATTCACCCCTCCACTTT
D gene: NA; clone size: NA; J gene: TRBJ1-3; V gene: TRBV28; CDR3 protein: CASGGRGSSGNTIYF; CDR3 DNA: TGTGCCAGCGGGGGGAGGGGATCCTCTGGAAACACCATATATTTT
D gene: NA; clone size: NA; J gene: TRBJ2-7; V gene: TRBV7-2; CDR3 protein: CASSLASSYEQYF; CDR3 DNA: TGTGCCAGCAGCTTAGCTTCATCCTACGAGCAGTACTTC
D gene: TRBD1; clone size: NA; J gene: TRBJ2-5; V gene: TRBV5-1; CDR3 protein: CASSFHFTGQGETQYF; CDR3 DNA: TGCGCCAGCAGCTTCCACTTCACGGGACAGGGGGAGACCCAGTACTTC
D gene: TRBD1; clone size: NA; J gene: TRBJ2-7; V gene: TRBV29-1; CDR3 protein: CSVRQGPYEQYF; CDR3 DNA: TGCAGCGTTAGACAGGGACCCTACGAGCAGTACTTC
D gene: TRBD2; clone size: NA; J gene: TRBJ2-1; V gene: TRBV28; CDR3 protein: CASSLQPGLGSRHEQFF; CDR3 DNA: TGTGCCAGCAGTTTACAACCGGGACTAGGCTCCAGGCATGAGCAGTTCTTC
D gene: NA; clone size: NA; J gene: TRBJ1-1; V gene: TRBV6-5; CDR3 protein: CASSYWGTDSEAFF; CDR3 DNA: TGTGCCAGCAGTTATTGGGGAACGGACAGTGAAGCTTTCTTT
D gene: TRBD1; clone size: NA; J gene: TRBJ2-2; V gene: TRBV19; CDR3 protein: CASSIGGRGRGELFF; CDR3 DNA: TGTGCCAGTAGTATAGGGGGCAGGGGGCGCGGGGAGCTGTTTTTT
D gene: NA; clone size: NA; J gene: TRBJ2-7; V gene: TRBV18; CDR3 protein: CASSSLAAYEQYF; CDR3 DNA: TGTGCCAGCTCATCCTTAGCGGCCTACGAGCAGTACTTC
D gene: NA; clone size: NA; J gene: TRBJ2-6; V gene: TRBV7-9; CDR3 protein: CASSSGRGPGSGANVLTF; CDR3 DNA: TGTGCCAGCAGCTCGGGCAGGGGACCCGGCTCTGGGGCCAACGTCCTGACTTTC
D gene: NA; clone size: NA; J gene: TRBJ1-5; V gene: TRBV15; CDR3 protein: CATSREKGRNQPQHF; CDR3 DNA: TGTGCCACCAGCAGAGAGAAGGGGAGGAATCAGCCCCAGCATTTT
D gene: NA; clone size: NA; J gene: TRBJ2-2; V gene: TRBV5-1; CDR3 protein: CASSSSGANTGELFF; CDR3 DNA: TGCGCCAGCAGCTCTTCAGGGGCGAACACCGGGGAGCTGTTTTTT
D gene: NA; clone size: NA; J gene: TRBJ1-5; V gene: TRBV19; CDR3 protein: CASSGTGGGQPQHF; CDR3 DNA: TGTGCCAGTAGTGGCACTGGGGGAGGTCAGCCCCAGCATTTT
D gene: NA; clone size: NA; J gene: TRBJ2-7; V gene: TRBV13; CDR3 protein: CASSLAGIDEQYF; CDR3 DNA: TGTGCCAGCAGCTTAGCGGGAATCGACGAGCAGTACTTC
D gene: TRBD1; clone size: NA; J gene: TRBJ1-2; V gene: TRBV6-1; CDR3 protein: CASSRGQVNYGYTF; CDR3 DNA: TGTGCCAGCAGTCGGGGACAGGTTAACTATGGCTACACCTTC
D gene: NA; clone size: NA; J gene: TRBJ1-4; V gene: TRBV19; CDR3 protein: CASSIRRRAEFPEKLFF; CDR3 DNA: TGTGCCAGTAGTATTCGGCGCAGGGCCGAGTTTCCTGAAAAACTGTTTTTT
D gene: TRBD2; clone size: NA; J gene: TRBJ2-1; V gene: TRBV13; CDR3 protein: CASSFLTSGYNEQFF; CDR3 DNA: TGTGCCAGCAGCTTCTTGACTAGCGGATACAATGAGCAGTTCTTC
D gene: TRBD2; clone size: NA; J gene: TRBJ2-7; V gene: TRBV4-1; CDR3 protein: CASSQDPTPTREEQYF; CDR3 DNA: TGCGCCAGCAGCCAAGACCCAACCCCTACGCGGGAGGAGCAGTACTTC
D gene: NA; clone size: NA; J gene: TRBJ2-6; V gene: TRBV27; CDR3 protein: CASRASGANVLTF; CDR3 DNA: TGTGCCAGCAGGGCCTCTGGGGCCAACGTCCTGACTTTC
D gene: NA; clone size: NA; J gene: TRBJ2-2; V gene: TRBV7-9; CDR3 protein: CASSFGGTETGELFF; CDR3 DNA: TGTGCCAGCAGCTTCGGCGGGACAGAGACCGGGGAGCTGTTTTTT
D gene: NA; clone size: NA; J gene: TRBJ2-2; V gene: TRBV10-3; CDR3 protein: CAISRAAGANTGELFF; CDR3 DNA: TGTGCCATCAGCAGGGCGGCAGGCGCGAACACCGGGGAGCTGTTTTTT
D gene: NA; clone size: few; J gene: TRBJ2-7; V gene: TRBV14; CDR3 protein: CASSLGTLSTYEQYF; CDR3 DNA: TGTGCCAGCAGCCTAGGGACTCTAAGTACCTACGAGCAGTACTTC
D gene: NA; clone size: once; J gene: TRBJ2-5; V gene: TRBV9; CDR3 protein: CASSVSVGAGETQYF; CDR3 DNA: TGTGCCAGCAGCGTATCGGTGGGAGCGGGAGAGACCCAGTACTTC